This T cell receptor beta chain was observed in a study of blood T cell repertoires in COVID-19. Study summary: T cells, B-cell-depleted T cells, or PBMCs provided the cDNA or gDNA that served as material.

Those who participated ranged in age from roughly 18 to 90 years and resided in about two dozen US areas. V lost 2 bases to trimming and J lost 4 bases; unmatched junction nucleotides: 2. Germline CDR1 is MDHEN and CDR2 is SYDVKM. The CDR3 is 14 residues long. In the original processing: Amplifying reference gene primers gave estimates of nucleated cell counts. TCRdb's table, derived via immunoSEQ multiplex PCR, lists solely in-frame clones and lacks some. The DNA was the basis for D and trimming; V, J and clone size are from that table. Here the sample spans roughly 230,000 clones, around 81% being singletons.

Sequences were obtained from PBMCs or T cells enriched from blood (not recorded which). The clonotype was recovered from a man aged 45-65 years who had recovered from COVID-19. The chain is built from TRBV28 and TRBJ1-3; 7 bases fit TRBD1. As DNA, the CDR3 is TGTGCCAGCAGTTTAGCAGGGGGAGGAAACACCATATATTTT. It encodes CASSLAGGGNTIYF.